These 5 T cell receptor beta chains originate from one sample sequenced in a study of beta chain features in type 1 diabetes. Antigens of these TCRs are unknown. Study-wide findings and caveats: Shorter TCRB CDR3s, moderately but significantly so, were found in Type 1 diabetes patients in all four CD4+ subsets.

The sequenced template was cDNA made from the entire isolated RNA. Only in-frame clones appear in the TCRdb table, and some are missing; sequencing was by immunoSEQ multiplex PCR. The sample carries 250,000 or so clones, about 15% recorded once. Sequenced input: naive CD4+ T cells from blood. Receptors were obtained from a man younger than 45 with type 1 diabetes.

There are a few counts of this clone. The chain couples TRBV10-3 to TRBJ2-7; D gene ambiguous. From germline, CDR1 is ENHRY and CDR2 SYGVKD. The V and J ends lost 3 bases and 3 bases respectively, with 3 bases between them. The CDR3 runs 11 residues. CDR3 residues: CAISDRYEQYF. The CDR3 nucleotides read TGTGCCATCAGTGATCGCTACGAGCAGTACTTC.

The chain employs TRBV19 and TRBJ1-2; D remains ambiguous. The germline V gene has CDR1 LNHDA and CDR2 SQIVND (reference sequence). There are 13 residues in the CDR3. V was shortened by 4 bases and J by 4 bases, with 10 bases between the two germline ends. The DNA of the CDR3 is TGTGCCAGTAGTACAAGGAGCTCCTATGGCTACACCTTC. Amino acids: CASSTRSSYGYTF.

This clone appeared a few times. The gene calls are TRBV4-1 and TRBJ1-2; weak D call: TRBD1 (6 bases). In germline, CDR1 is MGHRA, CDR2 YSYEKL. The V and J ends lost 1 base and 7 bases respectively, with 22 bases between them. This CDR3 has 17 amino acids. The CDR3 DNA reads as TGCGCCAGCAGCCAAGCAAAGGGGGGGGTAGCCTCACTTGGCTACACCTTC. Translating it yields CASSQAKGGVASLGYTF.

A few counts support this clone. V usage is TRBV5-4 and J usage is TRBJ1-2; perhaps TRBD1 as D (6 bases). Per germline, CDR1 SGHNT and CDR2 YYREEE (reference sequence). The CDR3 has 15 residues. V shed 4 bases and J shed 6 bases, with 19 bases lying between them. CDR3 sequence (DNA): TGTGCCAGCAGCAGACCGGACAGACCGGAAAATGGCTACACCTTC. This sequence encodes CASSRPDRPENGYTF.

This clone was counted between two and nine times. The chain has TRBV19 and TRBJ2-5, with no clear D. Germline CDR1 reads LNHDA; CDR2 reads SQIVND (reference sequence). CDR3 length equals 16 residues. V shed 0 bases and J shed 4 bases, with 15 bases lying between them. CDR3 nucleotide sequence: TGTGCCAGTAGTATAGATCACACTTCGTCGGGAGAGACCCAGTACTTC. Residues: CASSIDHTSSGETQYF.